There are a few counts of the clone carrying this T cell receptor (beta chain). TCRdb fed the reads into MiXCR, producing one record per CDR3 protein. Among approximately 500,000 distinct CDR3 sequences listed, more than 15% were seen once. CDR3 length equals 14 residues. CDR1 is MDHEN and CDR2 is SYDVKM in the germline V gene. Trimming cost V 6 bases and J 0 bases, with 11 bases left between them. The data originate from a study of T cell repertoires in cytomegalovirus infection. The rearrangement joins TRBV28 to TRBJ1-1, with D tentatively TRBD1 (5 bases). The source is a human donor in good health (CMV status not recorded). Some clones in this sample may be carry-over from other donors' samples. Specimen: CD8+ T cells from PBMCs. CDR3 protein: CASRSDSMNTEAFF. CDR3 sequence (DNA): TGTGCCAGCAGGTCCGACAGCATGAACACTGAAGCTTTCTTT.